This TCR beta chain originates from a study of early T cells in non-severe SARS-CoV-2 infection. Study-level background: The input, bulk RNA from unsorted whole blood, was sequenced, and chains were unpaired.

This clonotype was counted many times. V trimming: 6 bases; J trimming: 8 bases; junction bases outside the gene matches: 3. Germline V gene data show CDR1 as SGHAT and CDR2 as FQNNGV. CDR3 length: 14 amino acids. Researchers attached unique molecular identifiers to individual cDNA molecules. TCRdb re-analysed the 5' RACE reads in MiXCR, keeping a single row per CDR3 protein. The sample has about 25,000 distinct CDR3 sequences, 4.4% seen once. The clonotype was recovered from an adult who was a healthcare worker with PCR-confirmed SARS-CoV-2 infection or an uninfected control (not recorded which). Sequenced sample: whole blood. V gene TRBV11-2 combines with J gene TRBJ2-1, with TRBD2 matching over 14 bases. CDR3 region: CASRKGLAGDEQFF. The CDR3 nucleotides read TGTGCCAGCAGAAAGGGACTAGCGGGAGATGAGCAGTTCTTC. Filled out from reference TRBV11-2 and TRBJ2-1, the complete variable domain reads EAGVAQSPRYKIIEKRQSVAFWCNPISGHATLYWYQQILGQGPKLLIQFQNNGVVDDSQLPKDRFSAERLKGVDSTLKIQPAKLEDSAVYLCASRKGLAGDEQFFGPGTRLTVL.